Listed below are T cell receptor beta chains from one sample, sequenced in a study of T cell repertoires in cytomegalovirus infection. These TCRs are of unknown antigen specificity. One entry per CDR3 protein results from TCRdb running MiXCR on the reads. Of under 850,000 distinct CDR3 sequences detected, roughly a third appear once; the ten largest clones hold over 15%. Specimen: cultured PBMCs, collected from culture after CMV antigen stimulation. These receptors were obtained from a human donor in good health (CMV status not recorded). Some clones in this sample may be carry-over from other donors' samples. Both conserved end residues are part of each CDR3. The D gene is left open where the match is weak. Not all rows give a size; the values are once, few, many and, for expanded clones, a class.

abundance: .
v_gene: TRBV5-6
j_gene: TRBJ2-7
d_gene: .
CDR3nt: TGTGCCAGCAGCTTCGGAGGAGGAGGGACCGAGCAGTACTTC
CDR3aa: CASSFGGGGTEQYF

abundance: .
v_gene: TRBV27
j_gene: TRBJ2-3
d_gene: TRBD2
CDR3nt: TGTGCCAGCAGTTTAGGGACTAGTCCCCCCACAGATACGCAGTATTTT
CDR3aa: CASSLGTSPPTDTQYF

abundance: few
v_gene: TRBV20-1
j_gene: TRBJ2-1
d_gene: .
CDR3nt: TGCAGTGCTACCCGCGGGGGCCGAAGCTCCTACAATGAGCAGTTCTTC
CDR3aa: CSATRGGRSSYNEQFF

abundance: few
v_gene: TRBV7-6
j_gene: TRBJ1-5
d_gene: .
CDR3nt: TGTGCCAGCAGCACGGGCAATAGCAATCAGCCCCAGCATTTT
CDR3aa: CASSTGNSNQPQHF

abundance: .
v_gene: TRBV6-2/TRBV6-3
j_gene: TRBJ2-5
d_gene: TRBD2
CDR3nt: TGTGCCAGCAGTTGGGGGATTCGGGGGGATAGTGGAGAGACCCAGTACTTC
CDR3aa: CASSWGIRGDSGETQYF

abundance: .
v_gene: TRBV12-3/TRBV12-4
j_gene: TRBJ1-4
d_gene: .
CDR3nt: TGTGCCAGCAGTTATTGGGGGGGAAATGAAAAACTGTTTTTT
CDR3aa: CASSYWGGNEKLFF

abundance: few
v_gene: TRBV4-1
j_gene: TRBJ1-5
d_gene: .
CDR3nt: TGCGCCAGCAGCCAAGTCGCGGGCGCCGATCAGCCCCAGCATTTT
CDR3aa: CASSQVAGADQPQHF

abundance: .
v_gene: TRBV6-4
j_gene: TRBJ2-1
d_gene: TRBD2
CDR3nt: TGTGCCAGCAGTTCTAGCGGGGGAACCGGTGAGCAGTTCTTC
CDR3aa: CASSSSGGTGEQFF

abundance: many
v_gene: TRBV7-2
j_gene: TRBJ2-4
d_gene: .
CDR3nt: TGTGCCAGCAGCCAACTCCGGGGGAAAAACATTCAGTACTTC
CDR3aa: CASSQLRGKNIQYF

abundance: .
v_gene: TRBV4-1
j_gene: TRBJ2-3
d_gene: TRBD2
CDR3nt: TGCGCCAGCAGCCCAAGGGGACTAGCGGGAGAAGAGGGCCCCCCAGATACGCAGTATTTT
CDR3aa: CASSPRGLAGEEGPPDTQYF

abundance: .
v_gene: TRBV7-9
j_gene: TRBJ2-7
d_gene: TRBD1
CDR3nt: TGTGCCAGCAGCTTAGCGGCCGGGACAGGGGCCTCCTACGAGCAGTACTTC
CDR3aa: CASSLAAGTGASYEQYF

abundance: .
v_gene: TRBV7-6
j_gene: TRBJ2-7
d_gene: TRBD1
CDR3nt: TGTGCCAGCAGCGCTCCAGCTTTTGGACAGGGGGCCTTTGAGCAGTACTTC
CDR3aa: CASSAPAFGQGAFEQYF

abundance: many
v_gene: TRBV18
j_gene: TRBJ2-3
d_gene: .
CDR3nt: TGTGCCAGCAGCCCGGGAAGGAGCACAGATACGCAGTATTTT
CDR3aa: CASSPGRSTDTQYF

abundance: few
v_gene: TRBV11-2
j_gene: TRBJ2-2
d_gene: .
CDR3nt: TGTGCCAGCAGCTTAGTTGTCGGTTACACCGCGAGGACCGGGGAGCTGTTTTTT
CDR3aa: CASSLVVGYTARTGELFF

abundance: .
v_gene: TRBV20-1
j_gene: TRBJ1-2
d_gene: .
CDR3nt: TGCAGTGCTCTGGGGGATTCCACCTATGGCTACACCTTC
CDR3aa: CSALGDSTYGYTF

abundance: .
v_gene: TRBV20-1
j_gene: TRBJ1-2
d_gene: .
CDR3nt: TGCAGTGCTAGAGAGCCCTTGGAGGGCGTGAACTATGGCTACACCTTC
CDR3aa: CSAREPLEGVNYGYTF

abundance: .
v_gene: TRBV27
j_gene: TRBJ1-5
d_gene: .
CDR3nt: TGTGCCAGCAGATTTAGGGGGAACAATCAGCCCCAGCATTTT
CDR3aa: CASRFRGNNQPQHF

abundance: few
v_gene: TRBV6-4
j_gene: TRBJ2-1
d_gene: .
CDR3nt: TGTGCCAGCGCGGCCGGCGTGGCCGGTGAGCAGTTCTTC
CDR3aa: CASAAGVAGEQFF

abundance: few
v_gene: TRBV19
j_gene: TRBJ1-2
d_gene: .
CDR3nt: TGTGCCAGTAGTGCCCTTTTCTATGGCTACACCTTC
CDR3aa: CASSALFYGYTF

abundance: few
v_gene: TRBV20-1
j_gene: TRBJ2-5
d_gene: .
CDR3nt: TGCAGTGCTTCCCAGACAGGGAGGGGAGAGACCCAGTACTTC
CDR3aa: CSASQTGRGETQYF

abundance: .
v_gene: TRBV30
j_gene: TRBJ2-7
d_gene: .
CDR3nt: TGTGCCTGGAGCTCCAAAGCGACTTTTACCTACGAGCAGTACTTC
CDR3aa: CAWSSKATFTYEQYF

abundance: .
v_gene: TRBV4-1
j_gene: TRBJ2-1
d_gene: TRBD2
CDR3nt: TGCGCCAGCAGCCCGGTGGCTAGCGGGAGCAATGAGCAGTTCTTC
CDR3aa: CASSPVASGSNEQFF

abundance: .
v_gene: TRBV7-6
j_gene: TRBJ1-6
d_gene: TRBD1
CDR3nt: TGTGCCAGCAGCTTATACGGGACAGTAGACTCACCCCTCCACTTT
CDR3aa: CASSLYGTVDSPLHF

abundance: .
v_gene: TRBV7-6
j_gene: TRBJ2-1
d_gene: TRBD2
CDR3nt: TGTGCCAGCAGCTTAGGAATAGGTGGGACTAGCGGCTTCTTTGAGCAGTTCTTC
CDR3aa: CASSLGIGGTSGFFEQFF

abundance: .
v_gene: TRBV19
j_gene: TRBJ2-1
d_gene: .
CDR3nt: TGTGCCAGTAGTATTGTACGCGGGCATGAGCAGTTCTTC
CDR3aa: CASSIVRGHEQFF

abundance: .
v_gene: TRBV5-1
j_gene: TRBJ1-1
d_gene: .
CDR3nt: TGCGCCAGCAGCTGGGTGGGTCCGGGCCTCATGAACACTGAAGCTTTCTTT
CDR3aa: CASSWVGPGLMNTEAFF

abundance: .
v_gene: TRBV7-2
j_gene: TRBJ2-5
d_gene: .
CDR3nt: TGTGCCAGCAGCTTAGTGCGGGGTGAGACAGGGCTAGAGACCCAGTACTTC
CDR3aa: CASSLVRGETGLETQYF

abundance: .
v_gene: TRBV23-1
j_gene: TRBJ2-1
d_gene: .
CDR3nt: TGCGCCAGCGAGCGGCTCGGGACTTCACCGAGGCATGAGCAGTTCTTC
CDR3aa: CASERLGTSPRHEQFF

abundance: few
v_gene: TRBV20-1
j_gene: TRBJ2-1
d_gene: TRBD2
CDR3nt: TGCAGTGCTCCACGACCGGGACTAGACTCCAATGAGCAGTTCTTC
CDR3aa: CSAPRPGLDSNEQFF

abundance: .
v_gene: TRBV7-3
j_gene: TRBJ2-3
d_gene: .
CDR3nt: TGTGCCAGCAGCTCAAACAGGGGAGGATTATTTCCAGATACGCAGTATTTT
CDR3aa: CASSSNRGGLFPDTQYF

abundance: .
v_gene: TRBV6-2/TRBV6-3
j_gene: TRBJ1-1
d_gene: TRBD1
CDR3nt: TGTGCCAGCAGGCGTGGACAGGGAGGTACTGAAGCTTTCTTT
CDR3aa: CASRRGQGGTEAFF

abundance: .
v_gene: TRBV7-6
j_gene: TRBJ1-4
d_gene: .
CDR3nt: TGTGCCAGCAGCCCCCCCAGACGGGGCCGGGAAAAACTGTTTTTT
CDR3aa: CASSPPRRGREKLFF

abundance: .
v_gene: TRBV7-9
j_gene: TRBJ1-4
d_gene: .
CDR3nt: TGTGCCAGCAGCTCATTTACGGGACAAGCTAATGAAAAACTGTTTTTT
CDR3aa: CASSSFTGQANEKLFF

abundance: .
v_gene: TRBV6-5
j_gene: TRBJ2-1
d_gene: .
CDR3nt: TGTGCCAGCAGTTACGTCGGCCCAGCCTACAATGAGCAGTTCTTC
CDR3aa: CASSYVGPAYNEQFF

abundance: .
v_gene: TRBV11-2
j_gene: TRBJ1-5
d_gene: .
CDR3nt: TGTGCCAGCAGCGCTCCAGGGAGCAATCAGCCCCAGCATTTT
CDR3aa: CASSAPGSNQPQHF

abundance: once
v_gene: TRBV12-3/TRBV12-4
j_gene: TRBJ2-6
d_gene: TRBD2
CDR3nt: TGTGCCAGCAGTTCTAATTACGGGACTAGCGGATACTCTGGGGCCAACGTCCTGACTTTC
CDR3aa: CASSSNYGTSGYSGANVLTF

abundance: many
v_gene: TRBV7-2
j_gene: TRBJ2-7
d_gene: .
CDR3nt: TGTGCCAGCAGCTTAGGGGCTGCGCTTAGGGCCGATGAGCAGTACTTC
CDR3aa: CASSLGAALRADEQYF

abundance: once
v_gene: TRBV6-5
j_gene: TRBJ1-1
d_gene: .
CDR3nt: TGTGCCAGCAGTTACTCGGGAGGGGCGAACACTGAAGCTTTCTTT
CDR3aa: CASSYSGGANTEAFF

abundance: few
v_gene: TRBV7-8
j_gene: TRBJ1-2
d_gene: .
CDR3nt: TGTGCCAGCAGCCCCCCCAGGACCGGGAGGAAGGGCTACACCTTC
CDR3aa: CASSPPRTGRKGYTF

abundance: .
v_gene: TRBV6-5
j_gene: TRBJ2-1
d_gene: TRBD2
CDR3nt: TGTGCCAGCAGGAGACTAGCAGATAGAGAGCAGTTCTTC
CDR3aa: CASRRLADREQFF

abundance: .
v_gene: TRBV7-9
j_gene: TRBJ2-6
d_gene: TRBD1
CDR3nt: TGTGCCAGCAGCTTAGCGGGACAGACGAAAAACTCTGGGGCCAACGTCCTGACTTTC
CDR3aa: CASSLAGQTKNSGANVLTF

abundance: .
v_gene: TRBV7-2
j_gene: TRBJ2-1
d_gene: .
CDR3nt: TGTGCCAGCAGCCCTAAGATTTGGGGTCATGAGCAGTTCTTC
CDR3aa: CASSPKIWGHEQFF

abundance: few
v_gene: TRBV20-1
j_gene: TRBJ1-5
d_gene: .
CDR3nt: TGCAGTGCTAGTGGAGGGGCGAATCCCCAGCCCCAGCATTTT
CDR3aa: CSASGGANPQPQHF

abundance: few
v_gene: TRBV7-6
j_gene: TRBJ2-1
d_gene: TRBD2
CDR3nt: TGTGCCAGCAGCTTAGCGGGACTAGCGGGAGGCCCAAGGGATGAGCAGTTCTTC
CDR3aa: CASSLAGLAGGPRDEQFF

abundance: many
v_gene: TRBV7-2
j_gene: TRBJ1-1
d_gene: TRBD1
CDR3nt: TGTGCCAGCAGCCCCGGGGGACAGGTCATGAACACTGAAGCTTTCTTT
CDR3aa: CASSPGGQVMNTEAFF

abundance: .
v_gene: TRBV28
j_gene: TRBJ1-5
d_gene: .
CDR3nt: TGTGCCACCATGAGCTGGCGCAATCAGCCCCAGCATTTT
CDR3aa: CATMSWRNQPQHF

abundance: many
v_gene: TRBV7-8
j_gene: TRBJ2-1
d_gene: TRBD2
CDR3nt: TGTGCCAGCAGCTTACAGCGGGGGGCAGTGTACAATGAGCAGTTCTTC
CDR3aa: CASSLQRGAVYNEQFF

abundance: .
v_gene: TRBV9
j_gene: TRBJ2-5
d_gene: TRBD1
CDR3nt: TGTGCCAGCAGCGCCCCTCGGGACAGAATCTACCAAGAGACCCAGTACTTC
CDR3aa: CASSAPRDRIYQETQYF